This T cell receptor beta chain was captured by sequencing in a study of T cells in Graves' hyperthyroidism and ophthalmopathy. Overall study findings and caveats: Most thyroid-expanded clonotypes above 0.001 were also found in blood.

RNA transcripts were the template for amplifying TCR beta CDR3 regions. Primed by the HTBI set, a first-round RT-PCR was run on the TCR CDR3. MiXCR, run by TCRdb on the multiplex PCR reads, gives a single entry per CDR3 protein. This sample has about 710,000 distinct CDR3 sequences, with roughly 15% found just once. This clonotype was counted many times. Its antigen is undetermined. This CDR3 has 14 residues. Deletions cut 3 bases from V and 0 bases from J, with 12 bases between. Germline V gene sequence: CDR1 DFQATT, CDR2 SNEGSKA (reference sequence). Stable Graves' hyperthyroidism meant no ophthalmopathy progression within 18 months. Clinical symptoms, serum thyroxine and TRAb, thyroid ultrasound and orbital computed tomography together formed the diagnostic basis. PBMCs were obtained from 10 ml fresh peripheral blood.

The gene calls are TRBV20-1 and TRBJ2-7; either TRBD1 or TRBD2 may fit D (5 bases each). The sample taken for sequencing was blood. The source is a man younger than 35 with Graves' hyperthyroidism. The chain's CDR3 is CSARKAGSSYEQYF. CDR3 sequence (DNA): TGCAGTGCTAGGAAGGCAGGGAGCTCCTACGAGCAGTACTTC.